Shown below are 21 T cell receptor beta chains from a single sample sequenced in a study of ipilimumab plus nivolumab after autologous stem cell transplantation. Clones were read by immunoSEQ multiplex PCR, and TCRdb kept only the in-frame ones, dropping some. The table lists tens of thousands of clones, about 82% of them singletons. The sample in question was PBMCs, obtained in a trial of ipilimumab plus nivolumab as post-transplant consolidation. The receptors originated from a male donor with diffuse large B-cell lymphoma.

The chain couples TRBV18 to TRBJ2-2, with 7 bases matching TRBD1. Germline V gives CDR1 KGHSH, CDR2 LQKENI. V was pared by 1 base and J by 5 bases, with 4 bases of the junction left unmatched. The CDR3 covers 15 residues. CDR3 protein: CASSPQGARTGELFF. CDR3 bases: TGTGCCAGCTCACCACAGGGGGCGCGGACCGGGGAGCTGTTTTTT.

The chain links TRBV28 to TRBJ1-2, with D uncertain. This CDR3 has 14 residues. V was cut by 5 bases and J by 8 bases, with 18 bases left in between. Germline assignment: CDR1 MDHEN and CDR2 SYDVKM. The CDR3 nucleotides read TGTGCCAGCAGTGACCAGGTACTGAGCGGGGGCTACACCTTC. Residues: CASSDQVLSGGYTF.

This sequence joins TRBV19 and TRBJ2-1; 8 bases match TRBD1. With V trimmed by 1 base and J by 6 bases, 2 bases remained unmatched. The germline V gene encodes CDR1 LNHDA and CDR2 SQIVND (reference sequence). The CDR3 runs 14 residues. The CDR3 DNA follows: TGTGCCAGTAGTATAGGACAGGGGATCAATGAGCAGTTCTTC. Amino acid sequence: CASSIGQGINEQFF.

The chain uses TRBV7-8 and TRBJ1-6; TRBD1 matches at 8 bases. Per the germline V gene, CDR1 is SGHVS and CDR2 is FQNEAQ. Trimming removed 6 bases from V and 9 bases from J; junction bases left unmatched: 10. CDR3 length equals 15 residues. The CDR3 DNA reads TGTGCCAGCAGTACCGTCCGGGACAGGTTTTCACCCCTCCACTTT. Translated: CASSTVRDRFSPLHF.

V gene TRBV6-5 combines with J gene TRBJ2-2; no reliable D call. The CDR3 extends over 14 amino acids. The V and J ends lost 0 bases and 6 bases respectively, with 8 bases between them. In germline, CDR1 is MNHEY, CDR2 SVGAGI. The CDR3 region has the DNA TGTGCCAGCAGTTACTCGAGAAGCTCCGGGGAGCTGTTTTTT. It codes for CASSYSRSSGELFF.

The chain carries TRBV13 and TRBJ2-4, with 7 bases that match TRBD2. This CDR3 is 17 amino acids long. Germline loops: CDR1 PRHDT, CDR2 FYEKMQ (reference sequence). The trim removed 2 bases at V and 0 bases at J, leaving 7 bases unmatched. The CDR3 DNA is TGTGCCAGCAGCTTAAGATCGGGGGAGGGAGCCAAAAACATTCAGTACTTC. Translated: CASSLRSGEGAKNIQYF.

This chain links TRBV9 with TRBJ2-2; the D gene is possibly TRBD1 (6 bases). The CDR3 consists of 16 residues. Germline CDR1 reads SGDLS; CDR2 reads YYNGEE. The germline V and J ends were trimmed by 3 bases and 1 base, with 13 bases remaining between them. The CDR3: CASSGPGHKNTGELFF. CDR3 nucleotides: TGTGCCAGCAGCGGCCCGGGACACAAGAACACCGGGGAGCTGTTTTTT.

J is TRBJ1-1 and V is TRBV18; D is unresolved. The CDR3 runs 14 residues. Germline CDR1 KGHSH, CDR2 LQKENI. Deletions cut 4 bases from V and 1 base from J, with 10 bases between. The CDR3 sequence is CASSQQSENTEAFF. The CDR3 coding sequence is TGTGCCAGCTCACAGCAGAGTGAGAACACTGAAGCTTTCTTT.

The chain joins TRBV19 to TRBJ1-2; D ambiguous. Looked up from germline, CDR1 is LNHDA and CDR2 is SQIVND (reference sequence). The CDR3 runs 12 residues. V gave up 5 bases and J gave up 2 bases, with 6 bases separating them. CDR3 sequence (DNA): TGTGCCAGTAGTTTGGGAAACTATGGCTACACCTTC. It yields the protein CASSLGNYGYTF.

The chain has TRBV5-1 and TRBJ2-2; possible D gene TRBD1, 8 bases. Trimming pared 4 bases from V and 6 bases from J, leaving 19 bases between. Per germline, CDR1 SGHRS and CDR2 YFSETQ. This CDR3 spans 16 amino acids. The DNA of the CDR3 is TGCGCCAGCAGCATAGGACAGGGAGGGGTCGCCGGGGAGCTGTTTTTT. It specifies CASSIGQGGVAGELFF.

The V call is TRBV13, the J call TRBJ2-2; 7 positions agree with TRBD1. The CDR3 is 15 residues long. Unmatched junction bases numbered 3, after V lost 5 bases and J lost 0 bases. The germline CDR1 and CDR2 sequences are PRHDT and FYEKMQ (reference sequence). CDR3 amino acids: CASSGQVSNTGELFF. The CDR3 bases are TGTGCCAGCAGCGGACAGGTCTCGAACACCGGGGAGCTGTTTTTT.

The rearrangement links TRBV21-1 to TRBJ1-6; no check of the table's D call, TRBD1, against the DNA was made. TRBV21-1 is recorded as a pseudogene. The CDR3 consists of 17 residues. CDR3 protein: CASSKKTGGGYMAPLHF. The CDR3 bases are TGTGCCAGCAGCAAAAAGACAGGGGGGGGATATATGGCACCCCTCCACTTT.

This clone was detected only once. The chain is built from TRBV23-1 and TRBJ1-1; no firm D call. TRBV23-1 belongs to the ORF category, with a function that is uncertain. The CDR3 extends over 12 amino acids. Trimming removed 9 bases at V and 5 bases at J, with 13 bases between. The CDR3 DNA sequence: TGCGCCAGTATATTGGGAAGAACTGAAGCTTTCTTT. It codes for CASILGRTEAFF.

The sample holds a few counts of this clone. J is TRBJ1-6 and V is TRBV2, with 10 bases matching TRBD1. The CDR3 spans 14 residues. In germline, CDR1 is SNHLY, CDR2 FYNNEI. The V and J ends lost 7 bases and 9 bases, in that order; junction bases with no gene match: 6. The CDR3 loop reads CASTDDRGLSPLHF. CDR3 bases: TGTGCCAGCACCGACGACAGGGGGCTTTCACCCCTCCACTTT.

This chain links TRBV5-1 with TRBJ2-7; 10 bases are shared with TRBD2. The V gene's germline CDR1 is SGHRS and CDR2 YFSETQ. Losses at the gene ends were 4 bases for V and 0 bases for J; bases not matched to a gene: 1. CDR3 length: 14 residues. The CDR3 region is CASSPSGSSYEQYF. The CDR3 bases are TGCGCCAGCAGCCCTAGCGGGAGCTCCTACGAGCAGTACTTC.

The CDR3 DNA reads as TGTGCCAGCAGCGTAGATGGACTAGCTGAGACCCAGTACTTC. The encoded protein is CASSVDGLAETQYF. The chain joins TRBV9 to TRBJ2-5; 8 bases fit TRBD2. Germline CDR1 and CDR2: SGDLS and YYNGEE. V lost 0 bases, J lost 5 bases, and 3 bases stayed unmatched. This CDR3 is 14 amino acids long.

This chain joins TRBV5-1 and TRBJ2-1, with 9 bases aligning to TRBD1. This CDR3 region has 15 residues. The junction had 6 bases not matched to a gene; V was cut back by 5 bases and J by 3 bases. Germline CDR1 and CDR2: SGHRS and YFSETQ. In DNA form, the CDR3 reads TGCGCCAGCAGGGGTGGGACAGGGTTCTACAATGAGCAGTTCTTC. This sequence encodes CASRGGTGFYNEQFF.

This sequence joins TRBV9 and TRBJ2-3; no clear D gene. The CDR3 runs 12 residues. Germline V CDR1 and CDR2: SGDLS, YYNGEE. The ends were cut back, 4 bases at V and 2 bases at J, with 5 bases in the middle. For the CDR3, the DNA is TGTGCCAGCAGCCCGGACACAGATACGCAGTATTTT. Translating gives CASSPDTDTQYF.

J is TRBJ2-1 and V is TRBV29-1; D might be TRBD1 or TRBD2, each matching 5 bases. The CDR3 has 14 amino acids. The ends were cut back, 1 base at V and 4 bases at J, with 11 bases in the middle. Germline V gives CDR1 SQVTM, CDR2 ANQGSEA. CDR3 loop: CSVEVPGRYNEQFF. DNA for the CDR3: TGCAGCGTTGAAGTTCCGGGACGGTACAATGAGCAGTTCTTC.

DNA for the CDR3: TGTGCCAGCTCACCATTGGGGACAGGGAATGAAAAACTGTTTTTT. Translating it yields CASSPLGTGNEKLFF. The rearrangement joins TRBV18 to TRBJ1-4, with 9 bases aligning to TRBD1. Trimming cost V 2 bases and J 5 bases; bases outside gene matches: 3. The CDR3 extends over 15 amino acids. Germline CDR1 reads KGHSH; CDR2 reads LQKENI.

The chain has TRBV5-1 and TRBJ2-1; D call uncertain. This CDR3 contains 14 residues. Germline-derived CDR1 and CDR2 are SGHRS and YFSETQ. Trimming removed 0 bases at V and 5 bases at J, with 9 bases between. CDR3 residues: CASSLGSFDNEQFF. CDR3 bases: TGCGCCAGCAGCTTGGGCAGTTTTGACAATGAGCAGTTCTTC.